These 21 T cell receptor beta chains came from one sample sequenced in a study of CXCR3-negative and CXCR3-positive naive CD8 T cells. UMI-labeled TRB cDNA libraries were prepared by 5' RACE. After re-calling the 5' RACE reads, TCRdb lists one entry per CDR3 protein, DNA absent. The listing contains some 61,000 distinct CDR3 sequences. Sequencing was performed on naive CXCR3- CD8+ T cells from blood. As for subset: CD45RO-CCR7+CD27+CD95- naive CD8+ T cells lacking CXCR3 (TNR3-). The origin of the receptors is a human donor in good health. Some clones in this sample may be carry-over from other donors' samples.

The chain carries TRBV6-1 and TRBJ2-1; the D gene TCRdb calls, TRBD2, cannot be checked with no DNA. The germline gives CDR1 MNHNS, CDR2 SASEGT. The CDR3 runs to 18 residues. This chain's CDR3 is CASSEGPGGMSSYNEQFF.

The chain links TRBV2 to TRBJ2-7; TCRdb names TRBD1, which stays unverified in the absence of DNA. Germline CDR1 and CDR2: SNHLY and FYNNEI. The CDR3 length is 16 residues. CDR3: CASSDWTGERSYEQYF.

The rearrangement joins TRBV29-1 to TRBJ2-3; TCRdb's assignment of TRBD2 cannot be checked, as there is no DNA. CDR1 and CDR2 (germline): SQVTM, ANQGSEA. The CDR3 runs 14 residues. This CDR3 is CSVEEAGVEDTQYF.

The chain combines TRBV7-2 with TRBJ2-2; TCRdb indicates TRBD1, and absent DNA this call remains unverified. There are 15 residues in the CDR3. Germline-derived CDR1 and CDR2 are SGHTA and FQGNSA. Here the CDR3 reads CASSGGDSLTGELFF.

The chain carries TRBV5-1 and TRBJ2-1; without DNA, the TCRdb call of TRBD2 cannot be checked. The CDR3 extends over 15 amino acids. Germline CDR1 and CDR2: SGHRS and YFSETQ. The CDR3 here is CASSWSGGVYNEQFF.

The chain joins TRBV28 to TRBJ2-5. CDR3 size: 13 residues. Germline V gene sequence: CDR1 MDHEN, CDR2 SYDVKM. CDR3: CASSLFAEETQYF.

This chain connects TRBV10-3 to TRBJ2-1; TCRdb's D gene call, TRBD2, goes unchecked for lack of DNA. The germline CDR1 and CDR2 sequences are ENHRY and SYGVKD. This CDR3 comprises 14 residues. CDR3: CAISVAGRYNEQFF.

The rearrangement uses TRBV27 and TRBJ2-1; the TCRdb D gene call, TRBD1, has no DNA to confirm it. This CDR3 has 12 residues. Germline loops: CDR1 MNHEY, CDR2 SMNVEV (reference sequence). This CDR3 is CASSDLLNEQFF.

The CDR3 reads CASSDATGTSSYNEQFF. V is TRBV27 and J is TRBJ2-1; TCRdb reports TRBD2, a call that lacks DNA to check it against. The germline V gene has CDR1 MNHEY and CDR2 SMNVEV (reference sequence). The length of the CDR3 is 17 residues.

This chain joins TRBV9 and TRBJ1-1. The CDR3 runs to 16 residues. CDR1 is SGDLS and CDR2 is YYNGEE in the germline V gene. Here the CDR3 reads CASSPRRQLQNTEAFF.

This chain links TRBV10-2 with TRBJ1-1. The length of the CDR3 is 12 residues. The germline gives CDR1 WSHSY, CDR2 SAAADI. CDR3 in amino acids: CASREETTEAFF.

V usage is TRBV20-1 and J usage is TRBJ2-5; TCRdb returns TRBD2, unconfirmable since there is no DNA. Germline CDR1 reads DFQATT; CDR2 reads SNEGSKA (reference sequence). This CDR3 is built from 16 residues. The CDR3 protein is CSARDRQGGSLETQYF.

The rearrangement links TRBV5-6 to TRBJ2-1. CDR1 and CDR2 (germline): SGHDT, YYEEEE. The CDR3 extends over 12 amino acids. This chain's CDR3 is CASSLMITEQFF. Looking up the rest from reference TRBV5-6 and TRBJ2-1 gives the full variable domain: DAGVTQSPTHLIKTRGQQVTLRCSPKSGHDTVSWYQQALGQGPQFIFQYYEEEERQRGNFPDRFSGHQFPNYSSELNVNALLLGDSALYLCASSLMITEQFFGPGTRLTVL.

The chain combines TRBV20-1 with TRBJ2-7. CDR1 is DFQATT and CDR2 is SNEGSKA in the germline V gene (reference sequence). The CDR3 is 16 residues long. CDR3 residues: CSARDLRGGSSYEQYF.

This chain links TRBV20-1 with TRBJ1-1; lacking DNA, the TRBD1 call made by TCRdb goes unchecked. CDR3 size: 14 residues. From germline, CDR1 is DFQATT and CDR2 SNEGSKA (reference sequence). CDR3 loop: CSARGGDKGTEAFF.

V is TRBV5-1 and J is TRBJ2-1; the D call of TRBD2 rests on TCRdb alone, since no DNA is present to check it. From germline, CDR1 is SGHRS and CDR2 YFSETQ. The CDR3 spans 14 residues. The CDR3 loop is CASSSGGPDNEQFF. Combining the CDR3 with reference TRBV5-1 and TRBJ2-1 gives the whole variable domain KAGVTQTPRYLIKTRGQQVTLSCSPISGHRSVSWYQQTPGQGLQFLFEYFSETQRNKGNFPGRFSGRQFSNSRSEMNVSTLELGDSALYLCASSSGGPDNEQFFGPGTRLTVL.

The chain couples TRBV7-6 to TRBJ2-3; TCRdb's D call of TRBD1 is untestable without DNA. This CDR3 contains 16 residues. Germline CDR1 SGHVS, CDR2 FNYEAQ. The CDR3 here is CASSSPDTAGTDTQYF.

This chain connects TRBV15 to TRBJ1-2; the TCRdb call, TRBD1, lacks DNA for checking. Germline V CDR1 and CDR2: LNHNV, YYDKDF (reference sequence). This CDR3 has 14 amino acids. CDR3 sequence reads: CATSGQGVTDGYTF.

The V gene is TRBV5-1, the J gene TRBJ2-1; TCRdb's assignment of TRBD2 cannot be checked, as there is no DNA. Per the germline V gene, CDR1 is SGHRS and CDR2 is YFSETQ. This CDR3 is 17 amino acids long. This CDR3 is CASSVWTSGGPDNEQFF.

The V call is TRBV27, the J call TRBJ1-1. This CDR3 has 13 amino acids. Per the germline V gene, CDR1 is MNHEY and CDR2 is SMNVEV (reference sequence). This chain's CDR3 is CASSLASNTEAFF.

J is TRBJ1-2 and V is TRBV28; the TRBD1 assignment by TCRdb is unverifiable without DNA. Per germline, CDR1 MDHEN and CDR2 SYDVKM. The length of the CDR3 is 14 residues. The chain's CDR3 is CASSPDRVHYGYTF.